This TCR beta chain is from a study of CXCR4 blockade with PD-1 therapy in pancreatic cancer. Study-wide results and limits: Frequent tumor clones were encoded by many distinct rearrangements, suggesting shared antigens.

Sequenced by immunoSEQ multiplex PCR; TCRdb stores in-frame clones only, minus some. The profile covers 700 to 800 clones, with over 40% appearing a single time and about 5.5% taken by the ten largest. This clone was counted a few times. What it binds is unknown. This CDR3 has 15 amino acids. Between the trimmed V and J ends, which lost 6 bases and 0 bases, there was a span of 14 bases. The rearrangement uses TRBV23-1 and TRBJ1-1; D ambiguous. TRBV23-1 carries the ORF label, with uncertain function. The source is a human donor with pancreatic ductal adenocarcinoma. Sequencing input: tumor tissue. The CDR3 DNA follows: TGCGCCAGCAGCCAAGAATTTGGGTTGAACACTGAAGCTTTCTTT. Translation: CASSQEFGLNTEAFF.